The clone carrying this T cell receptor (beta chain) appeared a few times. Its antigen is undetermined. Treatment indicated: roughly 10-day PBMC culture with coronavirus spike peptide pools or control peptides (ViraFEST assay). This sample stems from a study of vaccination and CD4 T cells after COVID-19. Trimming shortened V by 8 bases and J by 1 base, and 6 bases separated the two germline ends. The germline V gene encodes CDR1 SGHTA and CDR2 FQGNSA. The CDR3 has 12 amino acids. The Oncomine TCR Beta short-read assay was applied to DNA of cultured CD4+ T cells. TCRdb recomputed calls from the PCR reads with MiXCR, one row per CDR3 protein. Found here are roughly 24,000 distinct CDR3 sequences, about 53% of them singletons; the top ten hold around 2.7%.

Specimen: CD4+ T cells from blood, cultured in vitro. The TCR originated in a human donor who had recovered from COVID-19. The V gene is TRBV7-2, the J gene TRBJ1-3, with D uncertain. In DNA form, the CDR3 reads TGTGCCAGCGGCCAATCTGGAAACACCATATATTTT. Residues: CASGQSGNTIYF.